These 16 T cell receptor beta chains came from one sample sequenced in a study of blood T cells in healthy people across ages. The second PCR ran roughly 6 to 12 cycles with a sample-barcoded 5' primer and J-beta primers. Using its own MiXCR run on the 5' RACE reads, TCRdb lists one record per CDR3 protein. The sample lists over 550,000 distinct CDR3 sequences; roughly 30% were seen once. Sequenced material: blood. The source is a woman aged 80 or over in good health.

This clonotype came up many times. This sequence joins TRBV9 and TRBJ2-2; 10 nucleotides line up with TRBD2. CDR3 length equals 15 residues. Germline CDR1 and CDR2: SGDLS and YYNGEE. J gave up 3 bases and V 4 bases, and 3 bases lay outside the gene matches. The CDR3 region has the DNA TGTGCCAGCAGCTGGAGCGGGGGGGACACCGGGGAGCTGTTTTTT. Translating it yields CASSWSGGDTGELFF.

The count of this clonotype is one. The CDR3 sequence is CASSVVAGVGNEQFF. The CDR3 DNA sequence: TGTGCCAGCAGCGTGGTAGCGGGAGTTGGGAATGAGCAGTTCTTC. V usage is TRBV9 and J usage is TRBJ2-1; TRBD2 aligns across 9 bases. This CDR3 has 15 amino acids. The germline gives CDR1 SGDLS, CDR2 YYNGEE. V dropped 2 bases and J dropped 7; count of bases not matched to a gene: 7.

The chain recombines TRBV5-6 with TRBJ2-5, with a weak D call TRBD1 (5 bases). The germline V and J ends were trimmed by 2 bases and 1 base, with 9 bases remaining between them. Germline CDR1 SGHDT, CDR2 YYEEEE. This CDR3 contains 14 residues. CDR3 nucleotide sequence: TGTGCCAGCAGCTTTCCGGACACCCAAGAGACCCAGTACTTC. Amino acid sequence: CASSFPDTQETQYF.

This clonotype was seen a handful of times. Being one base from a much bigger clone, this may be a read error. V gene TRBV6-1 combines with J gene TRBJ2-1; possible D gene TRBD1, 5 bases. The closer fit of TRBJ2-7 to the DNA end suggests the J call may be wrong. This CDR3 region has 16 residues. Germline assignment: CDR1 MNHNS and CDR2 SASEGT. The CDR3 protein is CASSETLRGSYNEQYF. The DNA for the CDR3 is TGTGCCAGCAGTGAGACCCTAAGGGGCTCCTACAATGAGCAGTACTTC.

The V and J genes are TRBV7-8 and TRBJ2-1; D may correspond to TRBD1 or TRBD2 (5 bases each). V gave up 7 bases and J gave up 6 bases, with 19 bases separating them. The CDR3 sequence is 15 residues long. From germline, CDR1 is SGHVS and CDR2 FQNEAQ. CDR3 sequence: CASNTDRGPSNEQFF. The CDR3 DNA sequence: TGTGCCAGCAACACAGACAGAGGGCCCTCCAATGAGCAGTTCTTC.

This clonotype appeared many times. The chain couples TRBV6-5 to TRBJ2-7; D not resolved. The CDR3 runs 16 residues. Germline V gives CDR1 MNHEY, CDR2 SVGAGI. V was pared by 8 bases and J by 2 bases, with 22 bases between. The CDR3 region is CASAFRSERRAYEQYF. The CDR3 bases are TGTGCCAGCGCCTTCCGGAGCGAACGACGCGCCTACGAGCAGTACTTC.

The chain links TRBV7-2 to TRBJ2-7; D gene unclear. The length of the CDR3 is 13 residues. The ends were cut back, 4 bases at V and 5 bases at J, with 12 bases in the middle. The V gene's germline CDR1 is SGHTA and CDR2 FQGNSA. This CDR3 is CASSSNGINEQYF. The CDR3 nucleotides are TGTGCCAGCAGCTCGAATGGGATAAACGAGCAGTACTTC.

The chain recombines TRBV7-2 with TRBJ2-5; D unresolved. V lost 3 bases and J 2 bases, leaving 7 bases between the germline ends. Germline CDR1 is SGHTA and CDR2 is FQGNSA. The CDR3 has 13 residues. CDR3 protein: CASSFRIQETQYF. CDR3 DNA sequence: TGTGCCAGCAGCTTCCGAATTCAAGAGACCCAGTACTTC.

The CDR3 loop is CASSTGGISTGELFF. The CDR3 DNA sequence: TGCGCCAGCAGCACAGGGGGAATCTCGACCGGGGAGCTGTTTTTT. V and J are TRBV5-1 and TRBJ2-2, with 8 bases matching TRBD1. The CDR3 length is 15 residues. Trimming took 4 bases from V and 5 from J; bases not matched to a gene: 7. Germline V lookup: CDR1 SGHRS, CDR2 YFSETQ.

There are a few counts of this clonotype. The rearrangement joins TRBV6-1 to TRBJ1-5, with 7 bases matching TRBD1. J lost 1 base, V lost 6 bases, and 6 bases had no gene match. CDR1 is MNHNS and CDR2 is SASEGT in the germline V gene. The CDR3 is made up of 15 amino acids. CDR3 sequence: CASRGQRASNQPQHF. CDR3 sequence (DNA): TGTGCCAGCAGGGGACAGAGGGCGAGCAATCAGCCCCAGCATTTT.

V is TRBV7-2 and J is TRBJ2-1; 10 bases are a match to TRBD1. This CDR3 contains 16 residues. Per the germline V gene, CDR1 is SGHTA and CDR2 is FQGNSA. The V and J ends lost 3 bases and 7 bases, in that order; junction bases with no gene match: 9. The CDR3 DNA is TGTGCCAGCAGCTTCATGGCGGGACAGGGGATTAATGAGCAGTTCTTC. Encoded protein: CASSFMAGQGINEQFF.

This clonotype occurred many times. The junction departs from germline at one end; a sequencing error may be responsible. The CDR3 protein is CASSLGSRGTGELFF. CDR3 nucleotide sequence: TGTGCCAGCAGCTTAGGGTCGAGGGGTACCGGGGAGCTGTTTTTT. The chain links TRBV5-1 to TRBJ2-2; D assignment may be TRBD1 or TRBD2 (5 bases each). Looked up from germline, CDR1 is SGHRS and CDR2 is YFSETQ. This CDR3 comprises 15 residues. Using reference TRBV5-1 and TRBJ2-2 for the parts outside the CDR3, the full variable domain is KAGVTQTPRYLIKTRGQQVTLSCSPISGHRSVSWYQQTPGQGLQFLFEYFSETQRNKGNFPGRFSGRQFSNSRSEMNVSTLELGDSALYLCASSLGSRGTGELFFGEGSRLTVL.

In its sample, this clonotype was seen many times. V gene TRBV29-1 combines with J gene TRBJ2-5; D uncertain. Trimming stripped 2 bases from V and 4 bases from J, with 5 bases between. This CDR3 has 11 amino acids. From germline, CDR1 is SQVTM and CDR2 ANQGSEA. CDR3 nucleotides: TGCAGCGTTGAATACAGAGAGACCCAGTACTTC. This codes for CSVEYRETQYF.

The chain uses TRBV30 and TRBJ1-5, with a weak D call TRBD1 (5 bases). The CDR3 sequence is 14 residues long. Trimming removed 0 bases from V and 4 bases from J, with 10 bases in between. Germline V gene lookup returns CDR1 GTSNPN and CDR2 SVGIG (reference sequence). Written as DNA, the CDR3 is TGTGCCTGGAGTGTACAGGCCGGGAATCAGCCCCAGCATTTT. This translates into CAWSVQAGNQPQHF.

This clonotype has a count of ten or more. V is TRBV30 and J is TRBJ2-6; D gene uncertain. The CDR3 runs to 13 residues. The ends were cut back, 2 bases at V and 5 bases at J, with 7 bases in the middle. Germline CDR1 reads GTSNPN; CDR2 reads SVGIG (reference sequence). The CDR3 region has the DNA TGTGCCTGGAGTCTCACTCGGGCCAACGTCCTGACTTTC. Translated, it gives CAWSLTRANVLTF. The whole variable domain, filled in from reference TRBV30 and TRBJ2-6, reads SQTIHQWPATLVQPVGSPLSLECTVEGTSNPNLYWYRQAAGRGLQLLFYSVGIGQISSEVPQNLSASRPQDRQFILSSKKLLLSDSGFYLCAWSLTRANVLTFGAGSRLTVL.

This clonotype was counted a few times. V gene TRBV6-6 combines with J gene TRBJ2-5, with 9 bases lining up with TRBD2. CDR1 is MNHNY and CDR2 is SVGAGI in the germline V gene (reference sequence). The CDR3 consists of 15 residues. The ends lost 5 bases at V and 11 bases at J; junction bases unmatched: 15. The CDR3 nucleotides read TGTGCCAGCAGTCCCGGGGCGGGGGGGCTTAGTGAGCAGTACTTC. Translated: CASSPGAGGLSEQYF.